A single sample is the source of the 32 T cell receptor beta chains below, sequenced in a study of blood T cell repertoires in COVID-19. Method: immunoSEQ multiplex PCR; TCRdb's copy keeps in-frame clones and lacks some. Here the sample spans approximately 210,000 clones, just under 85% being singletons. The sample taken for sequencing was peripheral blood. These receptors all stem from a woman in her 70s with active or convalescent COVID-19.

The genes are TRBV7-9 and TRBJ2-1; 11 bases align to TRBD2. CDR1 is SEHNR, CDR2 FQNEAQ, per germline (reference sequence). After removal of 5 bases from V and 5 bases from J, the junction contained 8 bases not matched to a gene. The CDR3 totals 16 residues. For the CDR3, the DNA is TGTGCCAGCAGCCGCCAAGGGACTAGCGGTAACAATGAGCAGTTCTTC. It yields the protein CASSRQGTSGNNEQFF.

The chain joins TRBV30 to TRBJ1-2; 7 nucleotides align to TRBD1. V trimming: 3 bases; J trimming: 7 bases; junction bases outside the gene matches: 11. CDR1 is GTSNPN and CDR2 is SVGIG in the germline V gene (reference sequence). The CDR3 consists of 14 residues. The CDR3 sequence: CAWRRQGSGFGYTF. The DNA of the CDR3 is TGTGCCTGGAGGCGACAGGGTTCAGGGTTTGGCTACACCTTC.

The chain is built from TRBV11-3 and TRBJ2-2, with D tentatively TRBD2 (6 bases). Trimming stripped 4 bases from V and 6 bases from J, with 15 bases between. CDR1 is SGHNT, CDR2 YENEEA, per germline. The CDR3 consists of 15 residues. The CDR3 nucleotides are TGTGCCAGCAGCTCCCGACTAGTTAGTGCCGGGGAGCTGTTTTTT. As protein: CASSSRLVSAGELFF.

The V call is TRBV19, the J call TRBJ2-3; D perhaps matches TRBD2 (5 bases). CDR1 and CDR2 from the germline V gene are LNHDA and SQIVND (reference sequence). V lost 5 bases and J lost 2, with 14 bases in between. The CDR3 loop spans 15 amino acids. This CDR3 reads CASSSGGILTDTQYF. The CDR3 DNA sequence: TGTGCCAGTAGTTCAGGAGGAATTCTCACAGATACGCAGTATTTT.

The V call is TRBV4-2, the J call TRBJ2-5; 9 bases align to TRBD2. V lost 0 bases to trimming and J lost 5 bases; unmatched junction nucleotides: 10. In germline, CDR1 is LGHNA, CDR2 YNFKEQ. This CDR3 has 17 residues. CDR3 amino acids: CASSQDIQREVVETQYF. CDR3 bases: TGTGCCAGCAGCCAAGATATTCAGCGGGAGGTGGTGGAGACCCAGTACTTC.

The V gene is TRBV11-2, the J gene TRBJ2-3; a possible D gene is TRBD2 (5 bases). Trimming left V 5 bases short and J 7 bases short, with 16 bases between. From germline, CDR1 is SGHAT and CDR2 FQNNGV. CDR3 size: 14 residues. This CDR3 reads CASSTGSSLNTQYF. The CDR3 nucleotides read TGTGCCAGCAGCACGGGGAGTTCCCTAAATACGCAGTATTTT.

The chain couples TRBV19 to TRBJ1-2; 7 bases map to TRBD1. J lost 4 bases, V lost 10 bases, and 6 bases had no gene match. The CDR3 contains 12 residues. The germline CDR1 and CDR2 sequences are LNHDA and SQIVND (reference sequence). CDR3 sequence reads: CATGAGGYGYTF. In nucleotides, the CDR3 is TGTGCCACAGGGGCAGGGGGCTATGGCTACACCTTC.

This chain uses TRBV10-3 with TRBJ1-6; 8 bases are a match to TRBD1. Trimming removed 6 bases from V and 9 bases from J; junction bases left unmatched: 7. The length of the CDR3 is 14 residues. Germline V CDR1 and CDR2: ENHRY, SYGVKD. DNA of the CDR3: TGTGCCATCAGCACAGGGGGGAGAACTTCACCCCTCCACTTT. This encodes CAISTGGRTSPLHF.

V usage is TRBV4-1 and J usage is TRBJ2-7; possibly TRBD2 for D (6 bases). V was trimmed by 4 bases and J by 5 bases, leaving 18 bases between them. In germline, CDR1 is MGHRA, CDR2 YSYEKL. This CDR3 is 15 amino acids long. CDR3 residues: CASSLTRRETDEQYF. CDR3 nucleotide sequence: TGCGCCAGCAGCCTAACACGACGGGAGACGGACGAGCAGTACTTC.

The chain has TRBV28 and TRBJ2-2; TRBD2 aligns across 7 bases. The CDR3 runs to 17 residues. V lost 4 bases, J lost 4 bases, and 12 bases stayed unmatched. From germline, CDR1 is MDHEN and CDR2 SYDVKM. The CDR3 loop is CASSSPGLGRATGELFF. Here the CDR3 DNA reads TGTGCCAGCAGTTCTCCAGGGCTGGGGAGGGCCACCGGGGAGCTGTTTTTT.

In its sample, this clone was seen once. The rearrangement joins TRBV11-1 to TRBJ2-1, with D maybe TRBD2 (5 bases). Per the germline V gene, CDR1 is SGHAT and CDR2 is FQDESV (reference sequence). The CDR3 is made up of 15 amino acids. Trimming cost V 5 bases and J 3 bases, with 14 bases left between them. The CDR3 spells CASSPGRGHYNEQFF. CDR3 nucleotides: TGTGCCAGCAGCCCCGGACGGGGTCACTACAATGAGCAGTTCTTC.

The chain uses TRBV25-1 and TRBJ2-1; TRBD2 is a possible D gene (6 bases). Germline values: CDR1 MGHDK, CDR2 SYGVNS. The V and J ends lost 4 bases and 4 bases respectively, with 14 bases between them. This CDR3 spans 15 amino acids. The CDR3 region has the DNA TGTGCCAGCAGTGGGAGGGGACCCATATACAATGAGCAGTTCTTC. Translation gives CASSGRGPIYNEQFF.

This clone came up once. This chain uses TRBV20-1 with TRBJ1-3; weak D call: TRBD1 (6 bases). The germline gives CDR1 DFQATT, CDR2 SNEGSKA (reference sequence). This CDR3 is 15 amino acids long. Deletions cut 5 bases from V and 4 bases from J, with 18 bases between. CDR3 bases: TGCAGTGCTCGTGTTCGGGGGGCGCGGGGAAACACCATATATTTT. This translates into CSARVRGARGNTIYF.

J is TRBJ2-7 and V is TRBV29-1, with 9 bases identical to TRBD1. J lost 4 bases, V lost 7 bases, and 5 bases had no gene match. Germline V lookup: CDR1 SQVTM, CDR2 ANQGSEA. The CDR3 has 12 residues. The CDR3 DNA follows: TGCAGCGGGGACAGGGAGGGATACGAGCAGTACTTC. Amino acid sequence: CSGDREGYEQYF.

V is TRBV19 and J is TRBJ1-1, with 10 bases identical to TRBD1. Germline CDR1 reads LNHDA; CDR2 reads SQIVND (reference sequence). The CDR3 contains 15 residues. The V and J ends lost 3 bases and 6 bases, in that order; junction bases with no gene match: 7. For the CDR3, the DNA is TGTGCCAGTAGTATCCCGACAGGGGGCCCTCCTGAAGCTTTCTTT. Translating gives CASSIPTGGPPEAFF.

The chain has TRBV11-2 and TRBJ2-5; D possibly corresponds to TRBD2 (6 bases). This CDR3 spans 17 amino acids. The V end lost 1 base, the J end lost 0 bases, and 15 bases lay between the germline ends. Germline-derived CDR1 and CDR2 are SGHAT and FQNNGV. CDR3 bases: TGTGCCAGCAGCTTAGTGGGAGGACTCCGGTACCAAGAGACCCAGTACTTC. It yields the protein CASSLVGGLRYQETQYF.

Only one count was recorded for this clone. This chain uses TRBV10-1 with TRBJ2-1, with 13 bases identical to TRBD2. V trimming: 4 bases; J trimming: 9 bases; junction bases outside the gene matches: 3. Germline CDR1 and CDR2: WNHNN and SYGVQD (reference sequence). The CDR3 consists of 14 residues. The CDR3 DNA reads TGCGCCAGCAGTGGACTAGCGGGAGGTAGTGAGCAGTTCTTC. Translation gives CASSGLAGGSEQFF.

This chain connects TRBV4-2 to TRBJ2-7; D remains ambiguous. The CDR3 consists of 13 residues. V gave up 4 bases and J gave up 5 bases, with 12 bases separating them. Germline V gene sequence: CDR1 LGHNA, CDR2 YNFKEQ. DNA of the CDR3: TGTGCCAGCAGCCCTAGAGGAGACCACGAGCAGTACTTC. Translated: CASSPRGDHEQYF.

This sequence joins TRBV24-1 and TRBJ2-1, with D maybe TRBD1 (6 bases). Germline loops: CDR1 KGHDR, CDR2 SFDVKD. V was cut by 0 bases and J by 0 bases, with 17 bases left in between. The CDR3 loop spans 19 amino acids. The DNA for the CDR3 is TGTGCCACCAGTGATTTGGGCAGGGGTTCCTTAAGCTCCTACAATGAGCAGTTCTTC. As protein: CATSDLGRGSLSSYNEQFF.

This clone came up a few times. CDR3 sequence: CASSPLRGSGRHYEQYF. DNA of the CDR3: TGTGCCAGCAGCCCTTTACGGGGTAGCGGCAGACACTACGAGCAGTACTTC. The chain combines TRBV6-2 or TRBV6-3 with TRBJ2-7; D is perhaps TRBD2 (6 bases). The CDR3 sequence is 17 residues long. V was trimmed by 6 bases and J by 3 bases, leaving 24 bases between them. Germline CDR1 and CDR2: MNHEY and SVGEGT.

This chain joins TRBV27 and TRBJ2-7; TRBD1 might be the D (5 bases). Germline V lookup: CDR1 MNHEY, CDR2 SMNVEV (reference sequence). CDR3 length equals 13 residues. V was trimmed by 7 bases and J by 2 bases, leaving 12 bases between them. CDR3 in DNA: TGTGCCAGCACCCGGGCAGGGACCTACGAGCAGTACTTC. Translating it yields CASTRAGTYEQYF.

With respect to this clone: The sample holds other DNA sequences that translate to the same CDR3. The chain is built from TRBV3-1 (or the pseudogene TRBV3-2) and TRBJ2-2; 10 positions match TRBD2. In germline, CDR1 is LGHDT, CDR2 YNNKEL (reference sequence). V trimming: 4 bases; J trimming: 4 bases; junction bases outside the gene matches: 0. There are 14 residues in the CDR3. CDR3 sequence (DNA): TGTGCCAGCAGCCTAGCGGGAGGCACCGGGGAGCTGTTTTTT. It yields the protein CASSLAGGTGELFF.

This clone was counted a few times. This chain uses TRBV21-1 with TRBJ2-7; the table's D call, TRBD1, was not checked against the DNA. TRBV21-1 is termed a pseudogene. The CDR3 is 17 amino acids. DNA of the CDR3: TGTGCCAGCAGCGGAGCTACAACCGGGACAGGGGGCGTCGAGCAGTACTTC. Translation: CASSGATTGTGGVEQYF.

The rearrangement uses TRBV19 and TRBJ1-1; possible D gene TRBD1, 5 bases. CDR1 and CDR2 (germline): LNHDA, SQIVND (reference sequence). With 2 bases removed from V and 0 bases from J, the gap between germline ends came to 16 bases. The CDR3 has 17 amino acids. CDR3 coding DNA: TGTGCCAGTAGTATAAGTGGGAGGGGACGGATGAACACTGAAGCTTTCTTT. Amino acid sequence: CASSISGRGRMNTEAFF.

The rearrangement uses TRBV10-3 and TRBJ2-1, with no clear D. The CDR3 loop spans 15 amino acids. The germline V gene encodes CDR1 ENHRY and CDR2 SYGVKD. Trimming cost V 3 bases and J 0 bases, with 9 bases left between them. The CDR3: CAISERVSSYNEQFF. CDR3 sequence (DNA): TGTGCCATCAGTGAACGGGTTAGCTCCTACAATGAGCAGTTCTTC.

This chain links TRBV18 with TRBJ2-7, with a weak D call TRBD2 (6 bases). The CDR3 has 11 residues. Trimming stripped 3 bases from V and 6 bases from J, with 6 bases between. Germline CDR1 KGHSH, CDR2 LQKENI. The CDR3 reads CASSPGSEQYF. DNA of the CDR3: TGTGCCAGCTCACCCGGGAGCGAGCAGTACTTC.

The chain combines TRBV27 with TRBJ2-7; D is unresolved. The germline V gene encodes CDR1 MNHEY and CDR2 SMNVEV (reference sequence). The V end was cut by 5 bases, the J end by 5 bases, with 22 bases between. The CDR3 extends over 16 amino acids. The CDR3 is CASSRQGMAYADEQYF. CDR3 in DNA: TGTGCCAGCAGTCGCCAAGGAATGGCGTATGCGGACGAGCAGTACTTC.

The chain uses TRBV7-9 and TRBJ1-6; D perhaps matches TRBD1 (6 bases). V was clipped by 1 base and J by 5 bases, with 9 bases between them. The CDR3 totals 15 residues. Germline V gene lookup returns CDR1 SEHNR and CDR2 FQNEAQ (reference sequence). DNA for the CDR3: TGTGCCAGCAGCTTAGACAGGGACCATAATTCACCCCTCCACTTT. Its translation is CASSLDRDHNSPLHF.

The rearrangement uses TRBV11-2 and TRBJ2-7; 10 nucleotides line up with TRBD2. The CDR3 length is 15 residues. In germline, CDR1 is SGHAT, CDR2 FQNNGV. Germline trimming cut 5 bases from V and 0 bases from J; bases unmatched to any gene: 4. The CDR3 nucleotides are TGTGCCAGCAGCAGAACTAGCGGGGCCTCCTACGAGCAGTACTTC. Protein sequence: CASSRTSGASYEQYF.

The rearrangement joins TRBV29-1 to TRBJ2-7; TRBD2 matches 11 bases. Germline CDR1 is SQVTM and CDR2 is ANQGSEA. V trimming: 7 bases; J trimming: 0 bases; junction bases outside the gene matches: 8. The length of the CDR3 is 15 residues. The CDR3 spells CSALFLAGGSYEQYF. The CDR3 region has the DNA TGCAGCGCGCTCTTCCTAGCGGGAGGCTCCTACGAGCAGTACTTC.

The chain joins TRBV7-9 to TRBJ1-2; 8 bases fit TRBD1. The junction had 7 bases not matched to a gene; V was cut back by 3 bases and J by 7 bases. Germline-derived CDR1 and CDR2 are SEHNR and FQNEAQ (reference sequence). This CDR3 is 14 amino acids long. CDR3 coding DNA: TGTGCCAGCAGCTTTGGACAGGGAGGGGGTGGCTACACCTTC. Its protein product is CASSFGQGGGGYTF.

The V gene is TRBV3-1 (or the pseudogene TRBV3-2), the J gene TRBJ2-1; 8 bases are a match to TRBD2. The germline V gene has CDR1 LGHDT and CDR2 YNNKEL (reference sequence). The CDR3 is 16 residues long. Trimming removed 1 base from V and 7 bases from J; junction bases left unmatched: 9. The CDR3 loop reads CASSQVRASGRNEQFF. CDR3 DNA: TGTGCCAGCAGCCAAGTTAGGGCTAGCGGGCGTAATGAGCAGTTCTTC.